Given below is one T cell receptor (beta chain) in context. Its antigen is not yet known. Base qualities are missing; no much larger clone stands one base away. The immunoSEQ Assay, a bias-controlled multiplex PCR, was used to amplify TCRbeta CDR3 regions from genomic DNA. The source study handled its data this way. Nucleated cell counts per sample were estimated from amplification of reference gene primers within the assay. To quantify the absolute abundance of each unique TCRbeta CDR3 rearrangement, sequence reads were collapsed and filtered. For each sample, productive Simpson clonality was calculated as the square root of Simpson's diversity index across productive rearrangements. TCRdb carries this immuneACCESS record with in-frame sequences only. Its versions omit some clonotypes, under half of them owing to an unresolved V gene in the studies checked, with the rest unexplained. That table is the source of V, J and clone size, and D and trimming were worked out from the DNA. The sample data list 150,000 to 200,000 clones, and 81% of these were observed just once. The biggest ten clones account for approximately 11% of the sample.

V is trimmed back by 5 bases and J by 1 base, and the junction contains 6 bases that no gene match accounts for. The germline V gene specifies MDHEN as CDR1 and SYDVKM as CDR2. The CDR3 spans 15 residues, from the cysteine through the phenylalanine. The retained sequence is limited to the CDR3, 45 bases, with the frame set at the first base. In Seattle, one collaborating source enrolled patients while the infection was active and tracked those patients longitudinally over the course of disease. Collaborating institutions collected whole blood in K2EDTA tubes following their own protocols. For TCRbeta analysis, collaborators shipped samples in one of three forms: frozen whole blood, isolated PBMCs, or DNA extracted from either of those sample types. This record belongs to a study of blood T cell repertoires in COVID-19 (dated by TCRdb to 2018 to 2020). Looking at the study overall: The collaborator samples originated in the United States, Italy and Spain and spanned the acute and convalescent phases of COVID-19. Where HLA class I and class II types were available, the types were taken from metadata supplied by the sample provider, not from assay-based typing. Deeply sampled blood TCRbeta repertoires from subjects exposed to, actively infected with, or recovered from COVID-19 were included in the dataset. The repertoires were released in a freely available public database meant as a resource for research on the immune response to SARS-CoV-2. Samples were obtained from the ongoing ImmuneRACE study (first 160 participants) and from about 1,300 subjects provided by 6 global collaborators. The material from the prospective study consisted of cDNA or gDNA derived from T cells, B-cell-depleted T cells, or PBMCs. Nearly every sample came with metadata listing a de-identified subject ID, COVID-19 status, age in years and sex. The study at large found these results: The quantity of clinical and demographic metadata differed by source and by participant and was supplied without curation.

The receptor was isolated from a woman aged 40 to 50 with COVID-19, enrolled during active disease. Sequencing used peripheral blood. The receptor chain draws on TRBV28 and TRBJ2-7, with 9 middle bases fitting TRBD1. The DNA sequence reads TGTGCCAGCAGTCCGGGGGGACAGGGTTCCTACGAGCAGTACTTC. Its protein is CASSPGGQGSYEQYF.